This T cell receptor (beta chain) is from a study of OX40 agonist ivuxolimab in advanced cancers. Profiled with immunoSEQ multiplex PCR; TCRdb holds only in-frame clones, not every one. There are tens of thousands of clones in the sample; 80% to 90% occur only once, and 2.4% lies in the top ten. Trimming stripped 7 bases from V and 0 bases from J, with 13 bases between. CDR1 and CDR2 (germline): SGHRS, YFSETQ. The CDR3 is 15 residues long. The sequence derives from an adult with an advanced solid tumor such as melanoma, head and neck, liver or kidney cancer. Material: CD4+ or CD8+ T cells sorted from blood, obtained in a trial of the OX40 agonist ivuxolimab. V and J are TRBV5-1 and TRBJ2-2; no clear D gene. The CDR3: CASRVGPSNTGELFF. In DNA form, the CDR3 reads TGCGCCAGCCGGGTAGGGCCTTCGAACACCGGGGAGCTGTTTTTT. Variable domain in full (rest from reference TRBV5-1 and TRBJ2-2): KAGVTQTPRYLIKTRGQQVTLSCSPISGHRSVSWYQQTPGQGLQFLFEYFSETQRNKGNFPGRFSGRQFSNSRSEMNVSTLELGDSALYLCASRVGPSNTGELFFGEGSRLTVL.